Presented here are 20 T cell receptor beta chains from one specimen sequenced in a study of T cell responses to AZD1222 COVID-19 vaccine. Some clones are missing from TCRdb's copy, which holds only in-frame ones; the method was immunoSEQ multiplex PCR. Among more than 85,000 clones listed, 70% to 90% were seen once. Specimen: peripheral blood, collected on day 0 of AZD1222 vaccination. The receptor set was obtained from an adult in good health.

CDR3 sequence reads: CASSEQDGPTDTQYF. CDR3 coding DNA: TGTGCCAGCAGTGAACAGGACGGACCCACAGATACGCAGTATTTT. V usage is TRBV6-1 and J usage is TRBJ2-3; no clear D gene. CDR3 length equals 15 residues. The germline gives CDR1 MNHNS, CDR2 SASEGT. With 2 bases removed from V and 2 bases from J, the gap between germline ends came to 11 bases.

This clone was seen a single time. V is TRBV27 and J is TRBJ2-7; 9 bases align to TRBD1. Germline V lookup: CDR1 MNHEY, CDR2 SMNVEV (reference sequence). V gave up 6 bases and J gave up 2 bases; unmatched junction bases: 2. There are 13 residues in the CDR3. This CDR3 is CASSDRGTYEQYF. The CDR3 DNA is TGTGCCAGCAGCGACAGGGGGACCTACGAGCAGTACTTC.

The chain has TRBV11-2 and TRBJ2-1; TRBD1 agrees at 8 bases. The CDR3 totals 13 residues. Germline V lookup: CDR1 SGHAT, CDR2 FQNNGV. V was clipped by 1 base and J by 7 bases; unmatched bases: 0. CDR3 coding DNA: TGTGCCAGCAGCTTAGGACAGGGGAATGAGCAGTTCTTC. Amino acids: CASSLGQGNEQFF.

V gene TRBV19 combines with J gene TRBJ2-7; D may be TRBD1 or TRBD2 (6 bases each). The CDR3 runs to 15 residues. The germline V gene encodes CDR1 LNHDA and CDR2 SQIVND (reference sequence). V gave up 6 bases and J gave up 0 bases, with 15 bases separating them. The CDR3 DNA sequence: TGTGCCAGTAGCGGAGGGGGTACGCCCTCCTACGAGCAGTACTTC. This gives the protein CASSGGGTPSYEQYF.

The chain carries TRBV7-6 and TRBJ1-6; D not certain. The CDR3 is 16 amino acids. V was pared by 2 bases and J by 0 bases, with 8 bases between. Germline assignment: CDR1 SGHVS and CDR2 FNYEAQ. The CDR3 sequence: CASSLFSGSYNSPLHF. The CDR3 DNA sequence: TGTGCCAGCAGCTTATTTTCGGGCTCCTATAATTCACCCCTCCACTTT.

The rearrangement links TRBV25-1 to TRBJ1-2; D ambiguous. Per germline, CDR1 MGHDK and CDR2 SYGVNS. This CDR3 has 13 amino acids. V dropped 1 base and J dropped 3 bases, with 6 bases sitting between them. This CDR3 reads CASSESAYYGYTF. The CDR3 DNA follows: TGTGCCAGCAGTGAATCGGCGTACTATGGCTACACCTTC.

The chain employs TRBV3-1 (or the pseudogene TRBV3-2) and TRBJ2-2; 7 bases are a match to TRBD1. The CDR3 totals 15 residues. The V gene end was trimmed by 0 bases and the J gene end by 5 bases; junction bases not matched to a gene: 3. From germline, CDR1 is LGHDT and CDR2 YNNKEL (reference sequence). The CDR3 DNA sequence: TGTGCCAGCAGCCAAGATGTGACAGGGACCGGGGAGCTGTTTTTT. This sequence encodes CASSQDVTGTGELFF.

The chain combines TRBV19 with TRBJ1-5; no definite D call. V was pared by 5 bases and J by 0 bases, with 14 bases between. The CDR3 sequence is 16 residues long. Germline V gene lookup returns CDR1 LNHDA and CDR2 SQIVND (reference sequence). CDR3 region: CASSLGSIGSNQPQHF. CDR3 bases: TGTGCCAGTAGTCTAGGGTCGATCGGTAGCAATCAGCCCCAGCATTTT.

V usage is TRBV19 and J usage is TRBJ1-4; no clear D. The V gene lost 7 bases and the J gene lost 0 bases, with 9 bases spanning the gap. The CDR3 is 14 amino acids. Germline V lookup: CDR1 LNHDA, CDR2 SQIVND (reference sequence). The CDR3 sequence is CASMGTATNEKLFF. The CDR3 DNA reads TGTGCCAGTATGGGTACAGCAACTAATGAAAAACTGTTTTTT.

The CDR3 DNA follows: TGTGCCAGCCGAGTAGGGCGGAGGATTAACTATGGCTACACCTTC. This codes for CASRVGRRINYGYTF. This rearrangement joins TRBV6-5 to TRBJ1-2; D remains unclear. CDR1 and CDR2 (germline): MNHEY, SVGAGI. The ends were cut back, 8 bases at V and 1 base at J, with 17 bases in the middle. The CDR3 runs to 15 residues.

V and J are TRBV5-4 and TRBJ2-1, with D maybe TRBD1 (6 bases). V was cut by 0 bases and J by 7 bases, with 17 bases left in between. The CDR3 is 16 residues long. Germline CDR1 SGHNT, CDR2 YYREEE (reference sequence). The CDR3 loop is CASSLGLQGGWNEQFF. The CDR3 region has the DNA TGTGCCAGCAGCTTGGGCCTACAGGGTGGGTGGAATGAGCAGTTCTTC.

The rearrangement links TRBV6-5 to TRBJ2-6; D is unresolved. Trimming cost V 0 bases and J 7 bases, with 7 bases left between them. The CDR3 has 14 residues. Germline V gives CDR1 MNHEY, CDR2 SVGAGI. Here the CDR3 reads CASSYSTLANVLTF. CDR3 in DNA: TGTGCCAGCAGTTACTCTACGTTAGCCAACGTCCTGACTTTC.

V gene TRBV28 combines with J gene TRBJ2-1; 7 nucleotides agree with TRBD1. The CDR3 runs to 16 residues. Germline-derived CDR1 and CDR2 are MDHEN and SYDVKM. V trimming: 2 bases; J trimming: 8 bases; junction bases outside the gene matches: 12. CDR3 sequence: CASSLAGDRAFHEQFF. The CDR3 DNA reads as TGTGCCAGCAGTTTAGCAGGCGACAGGGCCTTCCATGAGCAGTTCTTC.

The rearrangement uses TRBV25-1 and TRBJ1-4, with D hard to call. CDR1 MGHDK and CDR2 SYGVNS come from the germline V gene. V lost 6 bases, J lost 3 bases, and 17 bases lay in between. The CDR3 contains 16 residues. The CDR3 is CASSPIRGMANEKLFF. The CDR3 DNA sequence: TGTGCCAGCAGCCCTATACGGGGTATGGCTAATGAAAAACTGTTTTTT.

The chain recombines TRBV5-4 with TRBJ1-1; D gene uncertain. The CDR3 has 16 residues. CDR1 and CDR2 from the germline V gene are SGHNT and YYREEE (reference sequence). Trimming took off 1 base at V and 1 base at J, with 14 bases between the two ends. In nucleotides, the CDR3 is TGTGCCAGCAGCTTGAACCTGCAGGCCGGGAACACTGAAGCTTTCTTT. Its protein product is CASSLNLQAGNTEAFF.

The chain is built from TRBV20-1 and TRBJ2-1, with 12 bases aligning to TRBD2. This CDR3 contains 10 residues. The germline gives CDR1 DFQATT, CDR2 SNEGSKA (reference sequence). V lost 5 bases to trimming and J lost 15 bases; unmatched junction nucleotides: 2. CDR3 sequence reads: CSASSGRAFF. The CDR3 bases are TGCAGTGCTTCTAGCGGGAGGGCGTTCTTC.

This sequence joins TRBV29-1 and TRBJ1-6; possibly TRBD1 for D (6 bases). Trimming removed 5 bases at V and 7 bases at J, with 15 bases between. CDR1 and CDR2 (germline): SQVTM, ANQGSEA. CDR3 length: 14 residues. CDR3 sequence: CSVKQGLGNSPLHF. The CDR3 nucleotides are TGCAGCGTTAAACAGGGACTGGGCAATTCACCCCTCCACTTT.

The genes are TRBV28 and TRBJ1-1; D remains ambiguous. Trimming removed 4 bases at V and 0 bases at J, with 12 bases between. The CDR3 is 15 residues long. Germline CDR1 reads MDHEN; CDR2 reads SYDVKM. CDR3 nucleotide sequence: TGTGCCAGCAGTTCCCCGGGGAGGGTGAACACTGAAGCTTTCTTT. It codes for CASSSPGRVNTEAFF.

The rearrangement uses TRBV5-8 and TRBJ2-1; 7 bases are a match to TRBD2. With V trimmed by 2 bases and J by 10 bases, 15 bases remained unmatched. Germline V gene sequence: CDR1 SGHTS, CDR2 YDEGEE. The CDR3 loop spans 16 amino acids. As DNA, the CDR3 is TGTGCCAGCAGCTTCAACCGGGGGGTAGATGGAACAGAGCAGTTCTTC. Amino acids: CASSFNRGVDGTEQFF. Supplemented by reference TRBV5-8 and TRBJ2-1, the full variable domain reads EAGVTQSPTHLIKTRGQQATLRCSPISGHTSVYWYQQALGLGLQFLLWYDEGEERNRGNFPPRFSGRQFPNYSSELNVNALELEDSALYLCASSFNRGVDGTEQFFGPGTRLTVL.

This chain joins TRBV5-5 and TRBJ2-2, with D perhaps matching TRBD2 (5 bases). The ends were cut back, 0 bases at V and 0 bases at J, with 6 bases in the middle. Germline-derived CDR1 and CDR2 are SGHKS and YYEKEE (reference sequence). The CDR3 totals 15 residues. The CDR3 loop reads CASSLGLSNTGELFF. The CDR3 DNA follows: TGTGCCAGCAGCTTGGGACTATCGAACACCGGGGAGCTGTTTTTT.